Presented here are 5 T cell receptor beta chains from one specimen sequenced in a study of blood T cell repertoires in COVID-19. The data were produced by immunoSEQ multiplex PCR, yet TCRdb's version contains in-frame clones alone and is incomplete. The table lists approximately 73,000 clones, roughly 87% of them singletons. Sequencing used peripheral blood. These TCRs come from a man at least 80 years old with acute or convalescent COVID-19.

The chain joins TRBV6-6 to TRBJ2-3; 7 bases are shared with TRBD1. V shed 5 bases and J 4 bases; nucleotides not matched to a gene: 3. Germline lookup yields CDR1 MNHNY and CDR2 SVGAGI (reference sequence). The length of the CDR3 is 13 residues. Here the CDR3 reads CASSTGDPDTQYF. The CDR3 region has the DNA TGTGCCAGCAGTACAGGGGACCCAGATACGCAGTATTTT.

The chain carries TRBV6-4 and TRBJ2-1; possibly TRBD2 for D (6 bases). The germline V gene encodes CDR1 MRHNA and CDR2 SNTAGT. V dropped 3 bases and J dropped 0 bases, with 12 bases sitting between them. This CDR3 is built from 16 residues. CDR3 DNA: TGTGCCAGCAGTGATCAACCGGGAGACTCCTACAATGAGCAGTTCTTC. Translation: CASSDQPGDSYNEQFF.

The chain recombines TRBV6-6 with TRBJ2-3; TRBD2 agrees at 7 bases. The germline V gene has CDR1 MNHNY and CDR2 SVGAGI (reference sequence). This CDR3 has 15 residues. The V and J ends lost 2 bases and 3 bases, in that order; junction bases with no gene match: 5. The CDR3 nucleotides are TGTGCCAGCAGTTACACAGGCGGGGGAACAGATACGCAGTATTTT. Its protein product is CASSYTGGGTDTQYF.

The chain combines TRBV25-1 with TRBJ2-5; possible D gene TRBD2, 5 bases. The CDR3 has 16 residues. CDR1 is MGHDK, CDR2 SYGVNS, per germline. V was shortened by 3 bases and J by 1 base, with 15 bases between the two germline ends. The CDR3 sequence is CASSDDLSGSQETQYF. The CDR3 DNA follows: TGTGCCAGCAGTGACGACCTGAGCGGATCCCAAGAGACCCAGTACTTC. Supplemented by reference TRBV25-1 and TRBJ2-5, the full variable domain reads EADIYQTPRYLVIGTGKKITLECSQTMGHDKMYWYQQDPGMELHLIHYSYGVNSTEKGDLSSESTVSRIRTEHFPLTLESARPSHTSQYLCASSDDLSGSQETQYFGPGTRLLVL.

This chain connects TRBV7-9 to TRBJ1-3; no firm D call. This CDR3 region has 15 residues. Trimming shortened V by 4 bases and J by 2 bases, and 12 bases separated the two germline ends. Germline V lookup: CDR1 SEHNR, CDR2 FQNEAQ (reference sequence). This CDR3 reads CASSSAEVTGNTIYF. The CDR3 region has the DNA TGTGCCAGCAGCTCAGCCGAGGTCACTGGAAACACCATATATTTT.